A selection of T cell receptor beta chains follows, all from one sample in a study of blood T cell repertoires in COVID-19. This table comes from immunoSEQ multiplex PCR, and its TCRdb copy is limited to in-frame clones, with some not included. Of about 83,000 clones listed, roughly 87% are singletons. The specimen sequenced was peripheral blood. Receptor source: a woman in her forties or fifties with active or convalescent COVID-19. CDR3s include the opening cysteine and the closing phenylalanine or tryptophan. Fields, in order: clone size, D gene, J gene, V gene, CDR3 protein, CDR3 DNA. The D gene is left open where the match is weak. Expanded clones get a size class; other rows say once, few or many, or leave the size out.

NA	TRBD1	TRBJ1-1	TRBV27	CASSPTGGMNTEAFF	TGTGCCAGCAGTCCGACAGGGGGAATGAACACTGAAGCTTTCTTT
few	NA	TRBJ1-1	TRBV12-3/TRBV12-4	CASSGQTNTEAFF	TGTGCCAGCAGTGGACAGACGAACACTGAAGCTTTCTTT
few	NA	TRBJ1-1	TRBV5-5	CASSVRNTEAFF	TGTGCCAGCAGCGTTAGGAACACTGAAGCTTTCTTT
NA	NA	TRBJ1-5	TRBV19	CASSIDKGGQPQHF	TGTGCCAGTAGTATTGACAAAGGGGGTCAGCCCCAGCATTTT
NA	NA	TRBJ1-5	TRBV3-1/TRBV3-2	CASSLGGGYQPQHF	TGTGCCAGCAGCCTAGGGGGGGGGTATCAGCCCCAGCATTTT
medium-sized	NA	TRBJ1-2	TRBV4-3	CASSQDQKAGGYGYTF	TGCGCCAGCAGCCAAGATCAAAAGGCGGGGGGCTATGGCTACACCTTC
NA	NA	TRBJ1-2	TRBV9	CASSEDSYGYTF	TGTGCCAGCAGCGAGGACAGTTATGGCTACACCTTC
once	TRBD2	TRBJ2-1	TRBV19	CASSLSGGPYNEQFF	TGTGCCAGTAGTCTGAGCGGGGGACCCTACAATGAGCAGTTCTTC
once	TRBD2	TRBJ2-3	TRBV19	CASSTRLTSGPTDTQYF	TGTGCCAGTAGTACCCGACTGACTAGCGGTCCGACAGATACGCAGTATTTT
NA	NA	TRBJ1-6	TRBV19	CASSQGQYNSPLHF	TGTGCCAGTAGTCAGGGGCAGTATAATTCACCCCTCCACTTT
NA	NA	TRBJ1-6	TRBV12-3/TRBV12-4	CASSFADSPLHF	TGTGCCAGCAGTTTCGCAGATTCACCCCTCCACTTT
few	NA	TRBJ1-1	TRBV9	CASSVGIRGPEAFF	TGTGCCAGCAGCGTAGGGATCAGGGGACCTGAAGCTTTCTTT
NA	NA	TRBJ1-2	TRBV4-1	CASSQGQPNYGYTF	TGCGCCAGCAGCCAAGGACAGCCAAACTATGGCTACACCTTC
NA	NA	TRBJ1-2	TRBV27	CASRGGGYGYTF	TGTGCCAGCAGGGGCGGGGGCTATGGCTACACCTTC
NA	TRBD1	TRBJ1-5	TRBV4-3	CASSLGTGRNQPQHF	TGCGCCAGCAGCCTCGGGACAGGGCGCAATCAGCCCCAGCATTTT
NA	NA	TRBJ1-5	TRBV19	CASNQWEGRGNQPQHF	TGTGCCAGTAATCAATGGGAGGGGAGGGGGAATCAGCCCCAGCATTTT
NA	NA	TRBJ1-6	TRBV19	CASSTLSNSPLHF	TGTGCCAGTAGTACCTTGAGTAATTCACCCCTCCACTTT
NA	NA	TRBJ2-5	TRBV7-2	CASSLDQGAKTQYF	TGTGCCAGCAGCTTAGACCAGGGCGCAAAGACCCAGTACTTC